The 12 T cell receptor beta chains given below trace back to one sample, sequenced in a study of blood T cell repertoires in COVID-19 (TCRdb year 2020). The library was prepared using the immunoSEQ multiplex PCR assay. The table comes from immuneACCESS by way of TCRdb, which keeps in-frame sequences with V and J called. Part of the clones is missing from these tables; in studies checked, under half for an unresolved V gene and the rest for unknown reasons. Recorded for this sample are approximately 210,000 clones; around 80% of them occurred a single time. The ten largest clones capture 15% to 20% of the sample. Specimen: peripheral blood. The receptors stem from a man aged 25-45 years with active or convalescent COVID-19.

The rearrangement links TRBV28 to TRBJ1-5; a weak D match, TRBD1 (5 bases). The CDR3 spans 14 residues. The V gene's germline CDR1 is MDHEN and CDR2 SYDVKM. Trimming cost V 8 bases and J 3 bases, with 14 bases left between them. The CDR3 DNA follows: TGTGCCAGCTTGGCAGGGTGGAACAATCAGCCCCAGCATTTT. It translates to CASLAGWNNQPQHF.

CDR3 nucleotide sequence: TGTGCCAGCAGCATACGGGGGGAAACAGATACGCAGTATTTT. This codes for CASSIRGETDTQYF. The chain employs TRBV7-8 and TRBJ2-3, with 7 bases lining up with TRBD2. After removal of 5 bases from V and 3 bases from J, the junction contained 5 bases not matched to a gene. Germline V lookup: CDR1 SGHVS, CDR2 FQNEAQ. This CDR3 is 14 amino acids long.

CDR3 loop: CASSPTTTGAADYGYTF. CDR3 nucleotides: TGTGCCAGCAGTCCGACCACGACAGGGGCCGCGGACTATGGCTACACCTTC. The chain recombines TRBV27 with TRBJ1-2; 8 bases match TRBD1. V shed 5 bases and J 3 bases; nucleotides not matched to a gene: 14. Germline V gives CDR1 MNHEY, CDR2 SMNVEV (reference sequence). The CDR3 is made up of 17 amino acids.

The chain recombines TRBV20-1 with TRBJ1-2; D remains unclear. Germline V lookup: CDR1 DFQATT, CDR2 SNEGSKA (reference sequence). V shed 5 bases and J shed 8 bases, with 9 bases lying between them. This CDR3 has 10 residues. CDR3 protein: CSASPRGYTF. Here the CDR3 DNA reads TGCAGTGCTTCCCCTCGGGGCTACACCTTC.

The chain links TRBV6-4 to TRBJ2-3, with TRBD1 identical over 7 bases. The CDR3 runs to 16 residues. Trimming at V came to 2 bases and at J to 1 base, leaving 6 bases not matched to a gene. Germline V CDR1 and CDR2: MRHNA, SNTAGT. CDR3 DNA sequence: TGTGCCAGCAGTGACGGACAGGCAATAGGCACAGATACGCAGTATTTT. Residues: CASSDGQAIGTDTQYF.

This rearrangement joins TRBV5-1 to TRBJ1-1; TRBD1 matches 9 bases. This CDR3 has 14 amino acids. J lost 5 bases, V lost 4 bases, and 6 bases had no gene match. Germline V gene lookup returns CDR1 SGHRS and CDR2 YFSETQ. The CDR3 here is CASSVTGGRTEAFF. CDR3 bases: TGCGCCAGCAGCGTCACAGGGGGCCGAACTGAAGCTTTCTTT.

The chain carries TRBV5-6 and TRBJ2-5; D might be TRBD2 (7 bases). CDR1 is SGHDT and CDR2 is YYEEEE in the germline V gene. This CDR3 region has 15 residues. Trimming took 4 bases from V and 2 from J, leaving 15 bases between them. The CDR3 spells CASSLRGGAQETQYF. CDR3 in DNA: TGTGCCAGCAGCCTAAGAGGGGGGGCGCAAGAGACCCAGTACTTC.

The J gene is TRBJ2-7, the V gene TRBV5-4; 7 bases are a match to TRBD1. Germline loops: CDR1 SGHNT, CDR2 YYREEE (reference sequence). This CDR3 is built from 12 residues. The trim removed 4 bases at V and 7 bases at J, leaving 5 bases unmatched. The CDR3 DNA sequence: TGTGCCAGCAGCCGGGACAGTCAGGAGCAGTACTTC. Translating it yields CASSRDSQEQYF.

The V gene is TRBV28, the J gene TRBJ1-5, with D possibly being TRBD1 (6 bases). Germline V gives CDR1 MDHEN, CDR2 SYDVKM. V lost 4 bases and J lost 5, with 9 bases in between. This CDR3 contains 13 residues. The CDR3 region is CASSSGQYQPQHF. CDR3 sequence (DNA): TGTGCCAGCAGTTCCGGACAGTATCAGCCCCAGCATTTT.

J is TRBJ2-7 and V is TRBV18, with D maybe TRBD2 (5 bases). Germline V lookup: CDR1 KGHSH, CDR2 LQKENI. CDR3 length: 15 amino acids. The ends were cut back, 1 base at V and 1 base at J, with 11 bases in the middle. The CDR3 spells CASSPLTGISYEQYF. The CDR3 nucleotides read TGTGCCAGCTCACCACTGACGGGGATTTCCTACGAGCAGTACTTC.

This sequence joins TRBV4-2 and TRBJ2-3, with 7 bases lining up with TRBD2. The CDR3 has 15 residues. Germline loops: CDR1 LGHNA, CDR2 YNFKEQ. Germline trimming cut 3 bases from V and 3 bases from J; bases unmatched to any gene: 6. This CDR3 is CASSQGRGETDTQYF. As DNA, the CDR3 is TGTGCCAGCAGCCAGGGTCGGGGGGAGACAGATACGCAGTATTTT.

The chain couples TRBV27 to TRBJ2-1; TRBD1 agrees at 12 bases. Germline V lookup: CDR1 MNHEY, CDR2 SMNVEV (reference sequence). With 5 bases clipped from V and 7 bases from J, the junction kept 9 bases outside the gene matches. CDR3 length: 16 residues. The CDR3 here is CASSHTGDRGLNEQFF. The CDR3 DNA reads as TGTGCCAGCAGTCACACCGGGGACAGGGGGCTTAATGAGCAGTTCTTC.